These 20 T cell receptor beta chains share one sample of origin, sequenced in a study of cytomegalovirus exposure and HLA in healthy donors. PCR amplification relied on 60 Vbeta primers (plus 13 Jbeta primers). Sequenced by immunoSEQ multiplex PCR; TCRdb stores in-frame clones only, minus some. The table lists some 65,000 clones, about 72% of them singletons. Sequencing was done on a sample of PBMCs. The origin of the receptors is a girl aged 5-17 years in good health and CMV-seropositive.

This clone showed up just once. The gene calls are TRBV5-1 and TRBJ2-7; D is perhaps TRBD1 (7 bases). The CDR3 extends over 15 amino acids. V dropped 5 bases and J dropped 0 bases, with 15 bases sitting between them. Germline lookup yields CDR1 SGHRS and CDR2 YFSETQ. The CDR3 sequence is CASRSPGDSSYEQYF. The CDR3 DNA reads as TGCGCCAGCAGATCCCCGGGGGACAGCTCCTACGAGCAGTACTTC.

The DNA for the CDR3 is TGTGCCACCAGCAGCGGGACTAGCGTCAGCACAGATACGCAGTATTTT. This codes for CATSSGTSVSTDTQYF. V gene TRBV15 combines with J gene TRBJ2-3; TRBD2 aligns across 10 bases. Germline loops: CDR1 LNHNV, CDR2 YYDKDF (reference sequence). The CDR3 has 16 residues. The ends lost 3 bases at V and 0 bases at J; junction bases unmatched: 3.

This clone was observed once. V gene TRBV5-1 combines with J gene TRBJ2-7; D perhaps matches TRBD1 (5 bases). V was cut by 4 bases and J by 2 bases, with 13 bases left in between. The CDR3 has 14 amino acids. Germline-derived CDR1 and CDR2 are SGHRS and YFSETQ. The CDR3: CASSRGQETYEQYF. CDR3 coding DNA: TGCGCCAGCAGCCGTGGACAAGAAACCTACGAGCAGTACTTC.

V usage is TRBV2 and J usage is TRBJ1-2; no firm D call. The germline V gene encodes CDR1 SNHLY and CDR2 FYNNEI. The V end lost 7 bases, the J end lost 6 bases, and 12 bases lay between the germline ends. The CDR3 length is 12 residues. The DNA for the CDR3 is TGTGCCAGCAATGTGCGGCAGAATGGCTACACCTTC. Translation: CASNVRQNGYTF.

Regarding this clone: This CDR3 is also generated by other DNA sequences in the sample. V gene TRBV7-2 combines with J gene TRBJ1-1, with a possible D match to TRBD1 (5 bases). Per the germline V gene, CDR1 is SGHTA and CDR2 is FQGNSA. V gave up 3 bases and J gave up 1 base, with 6 bases separating them. The CDR3 is 13 amino acids. The CDR3 DNA reads as TGTGCCAGCAGCTTTACAGGGAACACTGAAGCTTTCTTT. Translation: CASSFTGNTEAFF.

This chain links TRBV4-3 with TRBJ2-4; 8 nucleotides line up with TRBD1. The CDR3 extends over 17 amino acids. With V trimmed by 0 bases and J by 6 bases, 10 bases remained unmatched. Germline V gene data show CDR1 as LGHNA and CDR2 as YSLEER. DNA for the CDR3: TGCGCCAGCAGCCAAGATACCCTGACAGGGGCGGGAAACATTCAGTACTTC. Translation gives CASSQDTLTGAGNIQYF.

With respect to this clone: The junction shows a germline mismatch at one end, possibly a read error. The V call is TRBV11-2, the J call TRBJ1-4, with 9 bases fitting TRBD1. Germline assignment: CDR1 SGHAT and CDR2 FQNNGV. CDR3 length equals 14 residues. The CDR3 DNA sequence: TGTGCCAGCAGCCAGCCCGGGACAGGGCTCACTCCGTATTTT. Translation gives CASSQPGTGLTPYF.

This chain uses TRBV5-4 with TRBJ2-7, with a possible D match to TRBD1 (6 bases). Trimming shortened V by 2 bases and J by 3 bases, and 15 bases separated the two germline ends. Germline V gene data show CDR1 as SGHNT and CDR2 as YYREEE (reference sequence). The CDR3 loop spans 15 amino acids. In nucleotides, the CDR3 is TGTGCCAGCAGCTTAGGGGGACGGGTGGACTACGAGCAGTACTTC. The encoded protein is CASSLGGRVDYEQYF.

The V and J genes are TRBV5-6 and TRBJ2-7; 9 bases map to TRBD1. The CDR3 has 14 amino acids. The V gene's germline CDR1 is SGHDT and CDR2 YYEEEE. With V trimmed by 0 bases and J by 6 bases, 4 bases remained unmatched. DNA of the CDR3: TGTGCCAGCAGCTTGGGGACAGGGGCTCGCGAGCAGTACTTC. It codes for CASSLGTGAREQYF.

The V gene is TRBV28, the J gene TRBJ2-3; D is perhaps TRBD1 (6 bases). The CDR3 runs to 16 residues. The germline gives CDR1 MDHEN, CDR2 SYDVKM. V lost 5 bases and J 0 bases, leaving 15 bases between the germline ends. This chain's CDR3 is CASSNPGQGSTDTQYF. In DNA, the CDR3 is TGTGCCAGCAGTAACCCCGGGCAGGGGAGCACAGATACGCAGTATTTT.

This chain connects TRBV5-4 to TRBJ2-5; 10 bases are shared with TRBD2. CDR1 is SGHNT, CDR2 YYREEE, per germline (reference sequence). The CDR3 consists of 17 residues. J gave up 2 bases and V 0 bases, and 7 bases lay outside the gene matches. CDR3 DNA: TGTGCCAGCAGCTTGGAGCGGGGGGGGAATAGTCAAGAGACCCAGTACTTC. It codes for CASSLERGGNSQETQYF.

This chain uses TRBV5-1 with TRBJ2-7; 8 positions agree with TRBD1. This CDR3 contains 14 residues. J gave up 4 bases and V 4 bases, and 7 bases lay outside the gene matches. Germline CDR1 and CDR2: SGHRS and YFSETQ. This CDR3 reads CASSPDRGMYEQYF. CDR3 nucleotide sequence: TGCGCCAGCAGCCCAGACAGGGGTATGTACGAGCAGTACTTC.

This clone was counted only a few times. The V and J genes are TRBV5-6 and TRBJ1-5; D not certain. Trimming shortened V by 3 bases and J by 4 bases, and 11 bases separated the two germline ends. From germline, CDR1 is SGHDT and CDR2 YYEEEE. CDR3 length: 14 residues. The CDR3 bases are TGTGCCAGCAGCTGGGGAGGGAAGAATCAGCCCCAGCATTTT. Translating it yields CASSWGGKNQPQHF.

The chain uses TRBV27 and TRBJ2-7; D gene uncertain. Germline V gene sequence: CDR1 MNHEY, CDR2 SMNVEV (reference sequence). The ends were cut back, 6 bases at V and 0 bases at J, with 15 bases in the middle. The CDR3 is 15 residues long. The CDR3 DNA is TGTGCCAGCAGGATCCTTAGCTTTAGCTCCTACGAGCAGTACTTC. This translates into CASRILSFSSYEQYF.

This clone was seen only once. Within the sample, other DNA sequences also encode this same CDR3. This chain connects TRBV18 to TRBJ2-7, with unresolved D. This CDR3 spans 13 amino acids. CDR1 is KGHSH and CDR2 is LQKENI in the germline V gene. V lost 2 bases and J 2 bases, leaving 7 bases between the germline ends. For the CDR3, the DNA is TGTGCCAGCTCACCAGGGCAGACCTACGAGCAGTACTTC. This codes for CASSPGQTYEQYF.

This clone was seen once. This rearrangement joins TRBV18 to TRBJ2-3; TRBD2 matches 9 bases. The CDR3 has 15 residues. Germline loops: CDR1 KGHSH, CDR2 LQKENI. V gave up 4 bases and J gave up 5 bases; unmatched junction bases: 7. CDR3 region: CASSLAGAEGDTQYF. The DNA of the CDR3 is TGTGCCAGCTCACTAGCGGGGGCTGAGGGAGATACGCAGTATTTT.

The rearrangement joins TRBV29-1 to TRBJ2-3; TRBD1 is a possible D gene (5 bases). V was clipped by 8 bases and J by 4 bases, with 19 bases between them. This CDR3 is 14 amino acids long. The V gene's germline CDR1 is SQVTM and CDR2 ANQGSEA. In nucleotides, the CDR3 is TGCAGCTCCGTGACAGCCTCACGGCCAGATACGCAGTATTTT. Residues: CSSVTASRPDTQYF.

This chain links TRBV28 with TRBJ2-5; D is possibly TRBD1 (5 bases). The V and J ends lost 5 bases and 3 bases respectively, with 16 bases between them. The germline V gene has CDR1 MDHEN and CDR2 SYDVKM. The CDR3 has 15 amino acids. DNA for the CDR3: TGTGCCAGCAGTCCTAGGGGTAGTTGGGAAGAGACCCAGTACTTC. This translates into CASSPRGSWEETQYF.

This chain joins TRBV4-1 and TRBJ2-1; possibly TRBD2 for D (6 bases). Looked up from germline, CDR1 is MGHRA and CDR2 is YSYEKL. The CDR3 totals 17 residues. Trimming shortened V by 4 bases and J by 4 bases, and 20 bases separated the two germline ends. CDR3 DNA: TGCGCCAGCAGCCCATCTAACGGCAGGCGGGGATACAATGAGCAGTTCTTC. It is translated as CASSPSNGRRGYNEQFF.

The V gene is TRBV5-4, the J gene TRBJ1-2; weak D call: TRBD1 (6 bases). The CDR3 is made up of 16 amino acids. CDR1 is SGHNT and CDR2 is YYREEE in the germline V gene (reference sequence). With 4 bases removed from V and 3 bases from J, the gap between germline ends came to 19 bases. CDR3 loop: CASSRNRDTVYYGYTF. The CDR3 nucleotides read TGTGCCAGCAGCAGAAACCGGGACACAGTCTACTATGGCTACACCTTC.